This T cell receptor (beta chain) was recorded in a study of T cell responses to AZD1222 COVID-19 vaccine (dated by TCRdb to the early 2020s). In terms of the full investigation: TCR sequencing covered over 230 trial participants: 207 given two doses of AZD1222 and some 25 given two doses of MenACWY control vaccine. Trial participants were enrolled into age subgroups of 18-55, 56-69 and 70-plus years, which contained around 140, 26 and 57 TCR-sequenced participants, respectively. Broad study findings and their caveats: Because no samples from the day 14 peak response were available, repertoires could be characterized only after the peak T cell response. Most participants were white British and females outnumbered males, and the authors suggested that clonal diversity may have been underestimated. Conclusions about previously exposed vaccinees are limited, since just six AZD1222 recipients were seropositive for SARS-CoV-2 at baseline. A significant rise in spike-specific TCR breadth and depth was observed after two AZD1222 doses relative to day 0 and relative to MenACWY recipients. The whole spike protein was spanned by vaccine-associated CD4 TCRs, and dominant responses were seen in regions 160-218 and 743-854. Epitopes outside the regions mutated in the B.1.351 and B.1.1.7 variants were reportedly recognized by nearly half of the unique spike-specific TCRs. The 56-69-year group was small, and its depth increase did not reach significance, likely because of low power.

The germline V gene (reference sequence) yields SGHNT for CDR1 and YYREEE for CDR2. The CDR3 goes from the cysteine to the phenylalanine over 13 residues. Here the CDR3 DNA is all that survives: 39 bases in frame from base 1. V is clipped by 4 bases and J by 8 bases, and the sequence between their germline boundaries is 12 bases long. Points on this clone: Its binding antigen is unknown. The sample holds no much larger clone one base away, and base qualities are not on file.

In light of the paper, this sample's time point label describes: about 28 days (+/-7) after the second vaccine dose. Because spike-specific TCR depth and breadth did not differ between the two schedules, AZD1222 recipients who got a second dose at roughly 4 weeks were pooled with those who got a second dose at roughly 12 weeks. Vaccinee samples were obtained from the UK trials COV001 and COV002, which included a single-blind randomized controlled phase 2/3 trial of AZD1222 (ChAdOx1 nCoV-19) in healthy adults. For TCRbeta chain sequencing, PBMC samples from trial participants were taken at day 0 and at day 28 after the second dose. The CDR3 regions of human TCRbeta chains were subjected to immunosequencing. As for the original processing: TCRs in the repertoires were matched against a reference library of SARS-CoV-2-specific TCRs that had been generated with the MIRA antigen-specificity platform. Breadth meant the fraction of unique TCRs that were SARS-CoV-2-associated, whereas depth meant the fraction of total T cells that were SARS-CoV-2-associated. Using the MIRA data, every spike-specific TCR was mapped to the spike region that the TCR reacted to and assigned to either a CD4 or a CD8 class. Log10-transformed breadth and depth values were compared by one-way ANOVA with Sidak's multiple comparisons tests. In its TCRdb copy, this immuneACCESS table keeps in-frame sequences only and misses some clones. Where compared with another copy, unresolved V genes explain less than half of these, and the others have no known cause. V, J and clone size are taken as reported in that table, and D and trimming were inferred from the DNA itself. The sample data list more than 150,000 clones, and around 94% of these were observed just once. The ten largest clones capture roughly 1.7% of the sample.

This TCR was sampled from an adult who received the AZD1222 COVID-19 vaccine. The chain employs TRBV5-4 and TRBJ1-4, with a weak D call of TRBD1 (6 bases match). Sequencing used peripheral blood, obtained 28 days after the second AZD1222 dose. The DNA sequence follows: TGTGCCAGCAGCCTGACCGGGACAGAAAAACTGTTTTTT. It is translated as CASSLTGTEKLFF.